One and the same sample provided the 8 T cell receptor beta chains below, sequenced in a study of human T cells and chemical hapten exposure. In TCRdb, the RACE reads were re-called with MiXCR into one record per CDR3 protein. This repertoire shows about 68,000 distinct CDR3 sequences, approximately 9.9% found once; its top ten account for 4.5% to 6.5%. Time point defined: pre-sensitization, week 0. As for treatment: therapeutic diphenylcyclopropenone sensitization with weekly scalp DPC. The sample consisted of whole blood, taken in connection with sensitization to the hapten diphenylcyclopropenone (DPC). These receptors originate from a woman aged 45-59 years with alopecia areata. Some clones in this sample may be carry-over from other donors' samples.

The chain uses TRBV2 and TRBJ2-2; 8 bases are a match to TRBD1. V was pared by 8 bases and J by 5 bases, with 10 bases of the junction left unmatched. The CDR3 spans 15 residues. The germline gives CDR1 SNHLY, CDR2 FYNNEI. The CDR3 DNA is TGTGCCAGCGGAAATGGACAGGGAGGAACCGGGGAGCTGTTTTTT. Translating it yields CASGNGQGGTGELFF. Full variable domain (missing parts from reference TRBV2 and TRBJ2-2): EPEVTQTPSHQVTQMGQEVILRCVPISNHLYFYWYRQILGQKVEFLVSFYNNEISEKSEIFDDQFSVERPDGSNFTLKIRSTKLEDSAMYFCASGNGQGGTGELFFGEGSRLTVL.

This clonotype was counted ten times or more. The chain is built from TRBV12-3 or TRBV12-4 and TRBJ1-1; D is undetermined. The CDR3 spans 13 residues. V lost 6 bases, J lost 0 bases, and 8 bases lay in between. The CDR3 sequence: CASSLTVNTEAFF. In nucleotides, the CDR3 is TGTGCCAGCAGCCTAACTGTGAACACTGAAGCTTTCTTT.

The table lists this clonotype with a few counts. The chain joins TRBV12-3 or TRBV12-4 to TRBJ2-7; D is unclear. Trimming stripped 3 bases from V and 3 bases from J, with 6 bases between. This CDR3 region has 12 residues. The CDR3 sequence: CASSFSVYEQYF. As DNA, the CDR3 is TGTGCCAGCAGTTTTTCCGTCTACGAGCAGTACTTC.

Here the CDR3 reads CASSLKGQGYSNQPQHF. DNA for the CDR3: TGTGCCAGCAGTTTGAAGGGGCAGGGTTATAGCAATCAGCCCCAGCATTTT. The rearrangement joins TRBV6-6 to TRBJ1-5, with D possibly TRBD1 on 5 matching bases. The CDR3 covers 17 residues. Per germline, CDR1 MNHNY and CDR2 SVGAGI (reference sequence). The ends were cut back, 4 bases at V and 0 bases at J, with 16 bases in the middle.

This clonotype was counted ten times or more. This rearrangement joins TRBV20-1 to TRBJ1-1; D gene ambiguous. The V end lost 4 bases, the J end lost 0 bases, and 9 bases lay between the germline ends. Germline V gene sequence: CDR1 DFQATT, CDR2 SNEGSKA (reference sequence). This CDR3 has 13 amino acids. The CDR3 region is CSATLAMNTEAFF. In nucleotides, the CDR3 is TGCAGTGCTACTTTGGCGATGAACACTGAAGCTTTCTTT.

The chain joins TRBV3-1 to TRBJ2-5; 7 positions match TRBD1. Germline values: CDR1 LGHDT, CDR2 YNNKEL (reference sequence). Trimming took 0 bases from V and 5 from J; bases not matched to a gene: 3. This CDR3 region has 14 residues. CDR3 residues: CASSQDYRGETQYF. The CDR3 bases are TGTGCCAGCAGCCAAGATTACAGGGGCGAGACCCAGTACTTC.

V and J are TRBV20-1 and TRBJ2-7; tentative D call: TRBD2 (6 bases). Between the trimmed V and J ends, which lost 0 bases and 5 bases, there was a span of 14 bases. CDR1 and CDR2 (germline): DFQATT, SNEGSKA (reference sequence). The CDR3 covers 14 residues. CDR3 region: CSARDIGGQDEQYF. CDR3 sequence (DNA): TGCAGTGCTAGAGATATCGGGGGTCAAGACGAGCAGTACTTC.

In this sample, this clonotype turned up a few times. The CDR3 protein is CASSGVNQPQHF. The CDR3 region has the DNA TGTGCCAGTAGTGGAGTTAATCAGCCCCAGCATTTT. The rearrangement links TRBV19 to TRBJ1-5; no reliable D call. Trimming removed 5 bases at V and 4 bases at J, with 6 bases between. Germline CDR1 LNHDA, CDR2 SQIVND (reference sequence). This CDR3 has 12 residues.